What follows is one T cell receptor (beta chain) and its context. Trimming pared 0 bases from V and 6 bases from J, leaving 7 bases between. This CDR3 is built from 13 residues. CDR1 and CDR2 from the germline V gene are LGHNA and YSLEER. This sample is drawn from a study of blood T cell dynamics during melanoma immunotherapy. Time point specified: pre-treatment baseline. Apart from a couple of fast progressors, RECIST 1.1 response was judged 12 weeks post-infusion. Profiled with immunoSEQ multiplex PCR; TCRdb holds only in-frame clones, not every one. The table lists some 14,000 clones, 80% to 90% of them singletons.

The V call is TRBV4-3, the J call TRBJ2-3; D remains ambiguous. The sequence came from a human donor with melanoma. Sequencing used blood, obtained from a patient treated with checkpoint blockade. For the CDR3, the DNA is TGCGCCAGCAGCCAAGAAGAAGGGGATACGCAGTATTTT. This codes for CASSQEEGDTQYF.